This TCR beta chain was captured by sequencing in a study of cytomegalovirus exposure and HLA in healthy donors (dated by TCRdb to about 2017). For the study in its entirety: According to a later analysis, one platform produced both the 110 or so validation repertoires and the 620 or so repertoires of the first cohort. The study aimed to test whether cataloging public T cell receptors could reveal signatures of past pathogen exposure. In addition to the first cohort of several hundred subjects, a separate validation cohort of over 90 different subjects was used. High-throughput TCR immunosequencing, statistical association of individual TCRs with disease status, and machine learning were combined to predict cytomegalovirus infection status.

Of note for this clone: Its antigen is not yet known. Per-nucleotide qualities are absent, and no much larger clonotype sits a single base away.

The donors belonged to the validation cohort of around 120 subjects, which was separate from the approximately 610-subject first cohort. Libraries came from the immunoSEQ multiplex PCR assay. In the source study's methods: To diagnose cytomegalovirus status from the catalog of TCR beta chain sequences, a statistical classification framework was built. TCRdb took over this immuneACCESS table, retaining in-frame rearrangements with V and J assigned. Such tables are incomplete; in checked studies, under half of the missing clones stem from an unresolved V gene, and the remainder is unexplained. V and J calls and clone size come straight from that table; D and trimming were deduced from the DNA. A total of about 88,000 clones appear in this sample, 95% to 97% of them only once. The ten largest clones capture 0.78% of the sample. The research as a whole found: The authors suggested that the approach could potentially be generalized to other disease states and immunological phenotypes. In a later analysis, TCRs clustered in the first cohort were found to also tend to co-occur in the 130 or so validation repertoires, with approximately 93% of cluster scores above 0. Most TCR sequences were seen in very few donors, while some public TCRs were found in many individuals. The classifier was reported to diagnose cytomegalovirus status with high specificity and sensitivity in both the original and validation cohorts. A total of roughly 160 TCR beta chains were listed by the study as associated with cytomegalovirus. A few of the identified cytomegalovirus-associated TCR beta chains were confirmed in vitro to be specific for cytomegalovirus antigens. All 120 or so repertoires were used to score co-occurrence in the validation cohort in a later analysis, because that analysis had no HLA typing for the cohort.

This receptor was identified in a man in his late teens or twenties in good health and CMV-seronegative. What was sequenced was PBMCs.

CDR3 protein: CASSLQNTEAFF. Read as DNA, the sequence is TGTGCCAGCAGCTTACAGAACACTGAAGCTTTCTTT. The chain couples TRBV11-3 to TRBJ1-1; no D segment can be confidently identified. Trimming takes 2 bases from V and 1 base from J, and the germline ends sit 2 bases apart. From the cysteine through the phenylalanine, the CDR3 covers 12 amino acids. Only the CDR3 region is kept as DNA, spanning 36 bases read in frame from base 1. The germline V gene provides CDR1 SGHNT and CDR2 YENEEA.